Given below is one T cell receptor (beta chain) in context. The same CDR3 can be traced to other DNA sequences in this sample. The Seattle patients, enrolled during active infection, were followed longitudinally. Trimming removed 3 bases at V and 3 bases at J, with 16 bases between. Per the germline V gene, CDR1 is MGHDK and CDR2 is SYGVNS. The CDR3 contains 16 residues. Original data processing: Reference gene primer amplification yielded estimated nucleated cell counts. The protocol was immunoSEQ multiplex PCR, while the TCRdb copy is restricted to in-frame clones and leaves out a portion. V, J and clone size reflect that table, while D and trimming were determined from the DNA. The profile covers around 320,000 clones, with under 90% appearing a single time and roughly 11% taken by the ten largest. These data originate in a study of blood T cell repertoires in COVID-19. Study details: T cells, B-cell-depleted T cells, or PBMCs provided the cDNA or gDNA that served as material.

The sequence came from a young woman with COVID-19, enrolled during active disease. The chain combines TRBV25-1 with TRBJ2-3; D is perhaps TRBD1 (6 bases). Specimen: peripheral blood. In DNA form, the CDR3 reads TGTGCCAGCAGTGACCCCCACAGGGAACGGACAGATACGCAGTATTTT. Translated, it gives CASSDPHRERTDTQYF.